A single sample gave rise to the 12 T cell receptor beta chains below, sequenced in a study of cytomegalovirus exposure and HLA in healthy donors (dated by TCRdb to about 2017). Libraries came from the immunoSEQ multiplex PCR assay. A mixture of 60 forward primers for TCR Vbeta segments and 13 reverse primers for TCR Jbeta segments was used in the multiplex PCR. This immuneACCESS table, as held by TCRdb, lists in-frame sequences with V and J called but not all clones. Of the missing ones, under half trace to an unresolved V gene in checked studies; the others have no known cause. The sample records 90,000 to 120,000 clones, 82% of which are singletons. The leading ten clones occupy under 3.5% of the sample. The sequenced sample was PBMCs. These receptors all stem from a man between 25 and 39 years old in good health and CMV-seropositive.

This clone appeared once. This chain uses TRBV27 with TRBJ2-5; tentative D call: TRBD1 (6 bases). Trimming removed 5 bases from V and 2 bases from J, with 9 bases in between. Germline V CDR1 and CDR2: MNHEY, SMNVEV (reference sequence). This CDR3 is built from 13 residues. The CDR3 region has the DNA TGTGCCAGCAGTCGGACAGTTCAAGAGACCCAGTACTTC. It translates to CASSRTVQETQYF.

This chain joins TRBV6-1 and TRBJ2-5; 7 bases agree with TRBD2. V shed 0 bases, J shed 1 base, and the junction held 2 bases outside the gene matches. Germline assignment: CDR1 MNHNS and CDR2 SASEGT. The CDR3 is 15 amino acids. CDR3 amino acids: CASSEAGGVQETQYF. The CDR3 DNA reads TGTGCCAGCAGTGAAGCGGGGGGGGTCCAAGAGACCCAGTACTTC.

V usage is TRBV6-1 and J usage is TRBJ2-7, with D possibly TRBD2 on 6 matching bases. This CDR3 is built from 14 residues. The V gene lost 2 bases and the J gene lost 3 bases, with 11 bases spanning the gap. The germline gives CDR1 MNHNS, CDR2 SASEGT. The DNA for the CDR3 is TGTGCCAGCAGTGAACTAGGGAGGATCTACGAGCAGTACTTC. Translated, it gives CASSELGRIYEQYF.

J is TRBJ1-1 and V is TRBV9, with 9 bases fitting TRBD1. Germline values: CDR1 SGDLS, CDR2 YYNGEE. Trimming cost V 0 bases and J 10 bases; bases outside gene matches: 7. This CDR3 is built from 14 residues. CDR3 amino acids: CASSVGGTGPPAFF. As DNA, the CDR3 is TGTGCCAGCAGCGTAGGCGGGACAGGGCCTCCAGCTTTCTTT. The full variable domain, its missing parts supplied by reference TRBV9 and TRBJ1-1, is DSGVTQTPKHLITATGQRVTLRCSPRSGDLSVYWYQQSLDQGLQFLIQYYNGEERAKGNILERFSAQQFPDLHSELNLSSLELGDSALYFCASSVGGTGPPAFFGQGTRLTVV.

The chain is built from TRBV2 and TRBJ1-5, with TRBD1 identical over 8 bases. CDR3 length equals 13 residues. J was trimmed by 4 bases and V by 7 bases; bases with no gene match: 3. Germline lookup yields CDR1 SNHLY and CDR2 FYNNEI. The CDR3, as DNA: TGTGCCAGCACAAGACAGGGGAATCAGCCCCAGCATTTT. Protein sequence: CASTRQGNQPQHF. Full variable domain (missing parts from reference TRBV2 and TRBJ1-5): EPEVTQTPSHQVTQMGQEVILRCVPISNHLYFYWYRQILGQKVEFLVSFYNNEISEKSEIFDDQFSVERPDGSNFTLKIRSTKLEDSAMYFCASTRQGNQPQHFGDGTRLSIL.

This rearrangement joins TRBV9 to TRBJ2-6; tentative D call: TRBD2 (5 bases). The CDR3 is made up of 16 amino acids. Germline V lookup: CDR1 SGDLS, CDR2 YYNGEE. V was pared by 0 bases and J by 2 bases, with 9 bases between. CDR3 sequence reads: CASSVGESTGANVLTF. The DNA for the CDR3 is TGTGCCAGCAGCGTAGGGGAGAGCACTGGGGCCAACGTCCTGACTTTC.

CDR3 DNA: TGTGCCAGCAGCCCGCAACTAACCCTTTCCTCCTACGAGCAGTACTTC. This codes for CASSPQLTLSSYEQYF. The gene calls are TRBV7-8 and TRBJ2-5, with D unresolved. TRBJ2-7 explains the end of the DNA better; the J call may be wrong. Germline V gene sequence: CDR1 SGHVS, CDR2 FQNEAQ. There are 16 residues in the CDR3.

The chain employs TRBV19 and TRBJ2-3, with TRBD2 identical over 8 bases. CDR3 length equals 14 residues. V dropped 1 base and J dropped 8; count of bases not matched to a gene: 5. Germline CDR1 reads LNHDA; CDR2 reads SQIVND (reference sequence). CDR3 coding DNA: TGTGCCAGTAGTATAGCGGGGGGGCCGGGTACGCAGTATTTT. Translating it yields CASSIAGGPGTQYF.

The rearrangement joins TRBV10-3 to TRBJ1-4; 12 bases align to TRBD1. In germline, CDR1 is ENHRY, CDR2 SYGVKD. With V trimmed by 10 bases and J by 4 bases, 4 bases remained unmatched. The CDR3 is 14 amino acids. Here the CDR3 reads CATGTGGFNEKLFF. CDR3 DNA: TGTGCCACCGGGACAGGGGGCTTTAATGAAAAACTGTTTTTT.

The chain joins TRBV5-1 to TRBJ1-2; 9 nucleotides match TRBD1. J lost 7 bases, V lost 2 bases, and 6 bases had no gene match. The CDR3 length is 14 residues. Germline assignment: CDR1 SGHRS and CDR2 YFSETQ. In DNA form, the CDR3 reads TGCGCCAGCAGCTTCCGGACAGGGGATGGTGGCTACACCTTC. It encodes CASSFRTGDGGYTF.

The chain links TRBV9 to TRBJ2-7; 7 bases are shared with TRBD2. This CDR3 spans 14 amino acids. Germline V lookup: CDR1 SGDLS, CDR2 YYNGEE. The ends lost 0 bases at V and 5 bases at J; junction bases unmatched: 5. CDR3 sequence (DNA): TGTGCCAGCAGCGTAGGGGGAGGGATCCACGAGCAGTACTTC. Protein sequence: CASSVGGGIHEQYF. Full variable domain (outside the CDR3, taken from reference TRBV9 and TRBJ2-7): DSGVTQTPKHLITATGQRVTLRCSPRSGDLSVYWYQQSLDQGLQFLIQYYNGEERAKGNILERFSAQQFPDLHSELNLSSLELGDSALYFCASSVGGGIHEQYFGPGTRLTVT.

This clone was counted once. This chain links TRBV2 with TRBJ2-1, with D possibly being TRBD2 (5 bases). The germline V gene encodes CDR1 SNHLY and CDR2 FYNNEI. V lost 3 bases, J lost 4 bases, and 19 bases lay in between. This CDR3 contains 17 residues. CDR3 coding DNA: TGTGCCAGCAGTGAGGAATCCCACCCTAGCTTTTACAATGAGCAGTTCTTC. This codes for CASSEESHPSFYNEQFF.